This TCR beta chain comes out of a study of blood T cell repertoires in COVID-19. Study context: Sample material is recorded as cDNA or gDNA derived from T cells, B-cell-depleted T cells, or PBMCs.

This clone was detected only once. Cohort placement rested on clinical history that participants reported themselves. Produced via immunoSEQ multiplex PCR; TCRdb's table is partial and in-frame only. The data contain about 140,000 clones, 80% to 85% of them seen just once; the ten biggest clones take up 5.5%. The receptor was derived from a middle-aged man with acute COVID-19. Sample: PBMCs or T cells enriched from blood (not recorded which).

CDR3 sequence: CASSGKGQGECEQFF. The CDR3 DNA reads TGCGCCAGCAGTGGAAAGGGACAGGGGGAGTGTGAGCAGTTCTTC. The V call is TRBV23-1, the J call TRBJ2-1; 11 nucleotides agree with TRBD1. TRBV23-1 falls under the ORF class, with uncertain function. The CDR3 is 15 residues long. The J segment lost 9 bases and the V segment lost 5 bases, leaving 9 bases of the junction unmatched.